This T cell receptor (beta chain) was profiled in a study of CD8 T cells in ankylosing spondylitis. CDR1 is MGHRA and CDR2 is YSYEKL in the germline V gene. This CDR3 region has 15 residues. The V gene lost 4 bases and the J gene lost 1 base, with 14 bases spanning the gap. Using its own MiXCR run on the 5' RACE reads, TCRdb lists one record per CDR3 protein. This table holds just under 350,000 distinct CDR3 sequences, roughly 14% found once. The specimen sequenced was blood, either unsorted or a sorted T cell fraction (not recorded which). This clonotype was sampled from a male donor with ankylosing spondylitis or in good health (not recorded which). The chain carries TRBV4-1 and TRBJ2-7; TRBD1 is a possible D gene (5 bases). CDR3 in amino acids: CASSRGAGLSYEQYF. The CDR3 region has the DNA TGCGCCAGCAGCCGTGGGGCAGGGCTATCCTACGAGCAGTACTTC.